This T cell receptor (beta chain) is from a study of cytomegalovirus exposure and HLA in healthy donors. Regarding the study as a whole: TCR beta V- and J-gene trimming, according to a later analysis, was linked to a missense DCLRE1C variant. Among the CMV-associated chains, three were confirmed in vitro as specific for CMV antigens. The study carried out a later analysis of TCR beta sequences. It associated approximately 17,000 of them with specific HLA alleles at a false discovery rate of 0.05.

PCR primers comprised 60 Vbeta and 13 Jbeta primers. Libraries were prepared by immunoSEQ multiplex PCR; TCRdb keeps only in-frame clonotypes and omits some of them. The repertoire holds roughly 130,000 clones, with approximately 80% as singletons. CDR3 size: 15 residues. The germline V gene encodes CDR1 SGHKS and CDR2 YYEKEE (reference sequence). With V trimmed by 4 bases and J by 8 bases, 8 bases remained unmatched. Nobody recorded the CMV serostatus of this donor. About this clone itself: Antigen unknown.

V usage is TRBV5-5 and J usage is TRBJ1-6; TRBD1 agrees at 8 bases. Sequenced: PBMCs. The TCR originated in a human donor in good health. The CDR3 coding sequence is TGTGCCAGCAGCCTGAAGACAGGGGTCGATTCACCCCTCCACTTT. It encodes CASSLKTGVDSPLHF.